Shown below are 23 T cell receptor beta chains from a single sample sequenced in a study of shared clonotypes between healthy human individuals. Assay used: immunoSEQ multiplex PCR; TCRdb lists only in-frame clones, some missing. The data hold 400,000 to 550,000 clones, with approximately 79% observed a single time. The source material was PBMCs. All receptors derive from a woman aged 40 to 50 in good health. Some clones in this sample may be carry-over from other donors' samples.

The V and J genes are TRBV4-3 and TRBJ2-7, with D hard to call. The CDR3 covers 15 residues. The germline gives CDR1 LGHNA, CDR2 YSLEER. V lost 0 bases to trimming and J lost 3 bases, with 12 bases between them. CDR3 in DNA: TGCGCCAGCAGCCAAGATGGTTCGTCGGGCTACGAGCAGTACTTC. Amino acids: CASSQDGSSGYEQYF.

The V call is TRBV28, the J call TRBJ2-3; D perhaps matches TRBD2 (5 bases). The CDR3 runs 16 residues. CDR1 and CDR2 from the germline V gene are MDHEN and SYDVKM. V lost 2 bases and J 0 bases, leaving 12 bases between the germline ends. The CDR3: CASSLSGATSTDTQYF. CDR3 nucleotides: TGTGCCAGCAGTTTAAGCGGAGCCACTAGCACAGATACGCAGTATTTT.

Notes on this clone: Other DNA variants within this sample encode the same CDR3. The chain couples TRBV20-1 to TRBJ2-7; D ambiguous. The CDR3 spans 11 residues. Germline values: CDR1 DFQATT, CDR2 SNEGSKA (reference sequence). Trimming removed 2 bases at V and 3 bases at J, with 5 bases between. The CDR3: CSARWGYEQYF. Written as DNA, the CDR3 is TGCAGTGCTAGATGGGGCTACGAGCAGTACTTC.

About this clone itself: The identical CDR3 is also encoded by other nucleotide sequences in the sample. The rearrangement joins TRBV5-8 to TRBJ1-1; D gene ambiguous. Trimming cost V 1 base and J 1 base, with 5 bases left between them. CDR3 size: 13 residues. Germline-derived CDR1 and CDR2 are SGHTS and YDEGEE. The CDR3 DNA follows: TGTGCCAGCAGCTTGAACAAGAACACTGAAGCTTTCTTT. It translates to CASSLNKNTEAFF.

The chain carries TRBV5-6 and TRBJ2-1; either TRBD1 or TRBD2 may fit D (5 bases each). The CDR3 is 15 amino acids. Trimming removed 4 bases at V and 0 bases at J, with 11 bases between. Germline V CDR1 and CDR2: SGHDT, YYEEEE. The CDR3 DNA sequence: TGTGCCAGCAGCACCGAGGGGCCCTCCTACAATGAGCAGTTCTTC. As protein: CASSTEGPSYNEQFF.

V gene TRBV28 combines with J gene TRBJ1-5; a weak D match, TRBD1 (5 bases). The germline V and J ends were trimmed by 5 bases and 9 bases, with 8 bases remaining between them. The CDR3 covers 11 residues. Per the germline V gene, CDR1 is MDHEN and CDR2 is SYDVKM. CDR3 residues: CASSLGGPQHF. The CDR3 DNA reads TGTGCCAGCAGTCTCGGGGGGCCCCAGCATTTT.

Of note for this clone: A far larger clone is only one base removed, so a read error is likely. This sequence joins TRBV7-3 and TRBJ1-5, with D maybe TRBD1 (5 bases). Germline V gene data show CDR1 as SGHTA and CDR2 as FQGTGA. Deletions cut 2 bases from V and 4 bases from J, with 6 bases between. CDR3 size: 13 residues. In nucleotides, the CDR3 is TGTGCCAGCAGCTTAGGGGCTAATCAGCCCCAGCATTTT. As protein: CASSLGANQPQHF. Together with reference TRBV7-3 and TRBJ1-5, the CDR3 gives the full variable domain: GAGVSQTPSNKVTEKGKYVELRCDPISGHTALYWYRQSLGQGPEFLIYFQGTGAADDSGLPNDRFFAVRPEGSVSTLKIQRTERGDSAVYLCASSLGANQPQHFGDGTRLSIL.

As concerns this clone: A far larger clone is only one base removed, so a read error is likely. This chain uses TRBV30 with TRBJ2-2; the D gene is possibly TRBD2 (5 bases). The V end was cut by 2 bases, the J end by 8 bases, with 12 bases between. The CDR3 extends over 13 amino acids. Germline V gives CDR1 GTSNPN, CDR2 SVGIG (reference sequence). DNA for the CDR3: TGTGCCTGGAGTATCGGGGAAGTGGGGGAGCTGTTTTTT. Encoded protein: CAWSIGEVGELFF.

The rearrangement links TRBV4-2 to TRBJ2-7, with D tentatively TRBD2 (6 bases). Germline V gene data show CDR1 as LGHNA and CDR2 as YNFKEQ. The CDR3 covers 15 residues. Trimming removed 1 base from V and 4 bases from J, with 14 bases in between. CDR3 sequence reads: CASSQAGEDGYEQYF. CDR3 DNA sequence: TGTGCCAGCAGCCAAGCGGGGGAGGATGGTTACGAGCAGTACTTC.

The chain uses TRBV6-5 and TRBJ1-1; D is unresolved. The CDR3 contains 13 residues. Trimming took off 2 bases at V and 1 base at J, with 5 bases between the two ends. CDR1 and CDR2 from the germline V gene are MNHEY and SVGAGI. The CDR3 sequence is CASSYRGNTEAFF. Here the CDR3 DNA reads TGTGCCAGCAGTTACCGGGGGAACACTGAAGCTTTCTTT.

This rearrangement joins TRBV7-9 to TRBJ1-2, with D unclear. The germline CDR1 and CDR2 sequences are SEHNR and FQNEAQ (reference sequence). The CDR3 is 14 residues long. V lost 5 bases, J lost 2 bases, and 12 bases lay in between. The CDR3 DNA reads as TGTGCCAGCAGCCCTAATACAGTAAACTATGGCTACACCTTC. Amino acid sequence: CASSPNTVNYGYTF.

CDR3 nucleotide sequence: TGTGCCAGCAGCCCGGGACAGCCCCAGCAGACCCAGTACTTC. This gives the protein CASSPGQPQQTQYF. The chain recombines TRBV28 with TRBJ2-5; TRBD1 agrees at 7 bases. Germline CDR1 reads MDHEN; CDR2 reads SYDVKM. The CDR3 extends over 14 amino acids. The V and J ends lost 6 bases and 6 bases, in that order; junction bases with no gene match: 10.

This chain joins TRBV18 and TRBJ2-1; 7 bases match TRBD1. The CDR3 is 17 amino acids. With V trimmed by 0 bases and J by 12 bases, 17 bases remained unmatched. The germline V gene encodes CDR1 KGHSH and CDR2 LQKENI. This CDR3 reads CASSPPGTARGIGGQFF. For the CDR3, the DNA is TGTGCCAGCTCACCACCTGGGACAGCCCGAGGCATCGGCGGGCAGTTCTTC.

This sequence joins TRBV19 and TRBJ1-4, with 7 positions matching TRBD1. The ends lost 3 bases at V and 7 bases at J; junction bases unmatched: 8. The CDR3 has 15 residues. Per germline, CDR1 LNHDA and CDR2 SQIVND (reference sequence). The CDR3 DNA sequence: TGTGCCAGTAGTATTATGCGGGGACAGTCTGAAAAACTGTTTTTT. It translates to CASSIMRGQSEKLFF.

This chain joins TRBV9 and TRBJ2-7; D may be TRBD2 (6 bases). The germline V gene has CDR1 SGDLS and CDR2 YYNGEE. The CDR3 has 15 amino acids. V lost 0 bases to trimming and J lost 2 bases, with 12 bases between them. CDR3 loop: CASSVGGGGTYEQYF. In DNA, the CDR3 is TGTGCCAGCAGCGTAGGGGGCGGAGGGACCTACGAGCAGTACTTC.

This clone was picked up one time. CDR3 protein: CASRRRGQGLSGYTF. The CDR3 DNA sequence: TGTGCCAGCAGGCGACGGGGACAGGGATTATCTGGCTACACCTTC. This chain uses TRBV5-8 with TRBJ1-2, with TRBD1 matching over 9 bases. This CDR3 has 15 residues. V trimming: 5 bases; J trimming: 7 bases; junction bases outside the gene matches: 12. CDR1 is SGHTS, CDR2 YDEGEE, per germline.

This clone was seen more than once but under ten times. The CDR3 region has the DNA TGTGCCAGCAGTGAAGAGGGACAGGGAGGGTTGGACACTGAAGCTTTCTTT. Translated: CASSEEGQGGLDTEAFF. The chain joins TRBV6-1 to TRBJ1-1, with TRBD1 matching over 9 bases. Germline V lookup: CDR1 MNHNS, CDR2 SASEGT. The V gene end was trimmed by 1 base and the J gene end by 3 bases; junction bases not matched to a gene: 9. The CDR3 runs 17 residues.

J is TRBJ2-7 and V is TRBV5-1; 7 nucleotides line up with TRBD1. The V gene end was trimmed by 0 bases and the J gene end by 5 bases; junction bases not matched to a gene: 8. Germline CDR1 reads SGHRS; CDR2 reads YFSETQ. CDR3 length: 15 residues. This CDR3 reads CASSLGRQGDDEQYF. CDR3 DNA: TGCGCCAGCAGCTTGGGGCGACAGGGTGACGACGAGCAGTACTTC.

The chain couples TRBV19 to TRBJ2-3; 13 nucleotides align to TRBD2. Germline loops: CDR1 LNHDA, CDR2 SQIVND (reference sequence). The CDR3 extends over 16 amino acids. V dropped 4 bases and J dropped 3; count of bases not matched to a gene: 4. CDR3 nucleotide sequence: TGTGCCAGTAGTAGAGGACTAGCGGGAGTTACAGATACGCAGTATTTT. Translation: CASSRGLAGVTDTQYF.

In the case of this clone: Other DNA sequences of this sample code for an identical CDR3. The chain joins TRBV28 to TRBJ2-1; D is unresolved. The CDR3 is made up of 12 amino acids. V lost 2 bases to trimming and J lost 6 bases, with 5 bases between them. The V gene's germline CDR1 is MDHEN and CDR2 SYDVKM. The CDR3 region is CASSLLSNEQFF. CDR3 coding DNA: TGTGCCAGCAGTTTACTAAGCAATGAGCAGTTCTTC.

The genes are TRBV2 and TRBJ1-1, with 8 bases aligning to TRBD1. The CDR3 covers 13 residues. V was pared by 6 bases and J by 6 bases, with 6 bases of the junction left unmatched. CDR1 is SNHLY and CDR2 is FYNNEI in the germline V gene. Written as DNA, the CDR3 is TGTGCCAGCAGATCACAGGGGGGTTCTGAAGCTTTCTTT. Translation gives CASRSQGGSEAFF.

This clone was counted only a few times. The chain employs TRBV1 and TRBJ2-7; the table assigns TRBD2, which was not confirmed against the DNA. TRBV1 is described as a pseudogene. This CDR3 has 18 residues. The chain's CDR3 is CTSSQGTSGMHPTHEQYF. In nucleotides, the CDR3 is TGCACCAGCAGCCAAGGGACTAGCGGGATGCACCCCACCCATGAGCAGTACTTC.

V usage is TRBV5-1 and J usage is TRBJ1-4, with TRBD1 identical over 7 bases. This CDR3 has 15 amino acids. Losses at the gene ends were 0 bases for V and 5 bases for J; bases not matched to a gene: 4. Germline lookup yields CDR1 SGHRS and CDR2 YFSETQ. CDR3 nucleotides: TGCGCCAGCAGCTTGGGACAGGGATTCAATGAAAAACTGTTTTTT. Protein product: CASSLGQGFNEKLFF.